This passage covers 28 T cell receptor beta chains from one sample sequenced in a study of human T cells and chemical hapten exposure (dated by TCRdb to about 2021). Libraries were built with 5' RACE. The sequencer was an Illumina MiSeq. Through fastp at Q25 and MiXCR, TCRdb rebuilt clones from the public reads, retaining in-frame beta chains. All rows with the same CDR3 protein become a single entry with the most common DNA and genes. The sample yields about 81,000 distinct CDR3 sequences; approximately 15% were counted once. The ten largest clones add up to about 6.5% of the sample. Total RNA was isolated from unfractionated whole blood collected in Tempus Blood RNA tubes. The receptors derive from a female donor in good health.

The rearrangement uses TRBV24-1 and TRBJ2-1, with TRBD2 as a possible D gene (6 bases). The CDR3 has 15 amino acids. Germline CDR1 is KGHDR and CDR2 is SFDVKD. V lost 3 bases and J 1 base, leaving 9 bases between the germline ends. The CDR3 DNA reads as TGTGCCACCAGTGATAGGCGGGGTTCCTACAATGAGCAGTTCTTC. It specifies CATSDRRGSYNEQFF.

The chain links TRBV7-8 to TRBJ1-1; 7 bases fit TRBD1. The CDR3 sequence is 16 residues long. J lost 3 bases, V lost 3 bases, and 10 bases had no gene match. The germline V gene has CDR1 SGHVS and CDR2 FQNEAQ. CDR3 sequence reads: CASSFSPDRAHTEAFF. The DNA for the CDR3 is TGTGCCAGCAGCTTTTCACCCGACAGGGCCCACACTGAAGCTTTCTTT. Based on the CDR3 plus reference TRBV7-8 and TRBJ1-1, the full variable domain is GAGVSQSPRYKVAKRGQDVALRCDPISGHVSLFWYQQALGQGPEFLTYFQNEAQLDKSGLPSDRFFAERPEGSVSTLKIQRTQQEDSAVYLCASSFSPDRAHTEAFFGQGTRLTVV.

The chain uses TRBV3-1 and TRBJ1-6; D is uncertain. Germline values: CDR1 LGHDT, CDR2 YNNKEL (reference sequence). There are 14 residues in the CDR3. V was pared by 2 bases and J by 10 bases, with 12 bases between. The CDR3 DNA reads as TGTGCCAGCAGCCAACGACTCGGGGAATCACCCCTCCACTTT. This encodes CASSQRLGESPLHF.

The rearrangement uses TRBV6-6 and TRBJ1-2, with 8 positions matching TRBD1. This CDR3 has 15 amino acids. V was pared by 8 bases and J by 4 bases, with 12 bases of the junction left unmatched. CDR1 and CDR2 (germline): MNHNY, SVGAGI (reference sequence). CDR3 coding DNA: TGTGCCAGCTGCCAGGGGGCGGGGCTTAGCTATGGCTACACCTTC. It translates to CASCQGAGLSYGYTF.

This chain uses TRBV28 with TRBJ1-5, with D maybe TRBD1 (5 bases). Trimming removed 4 bases at V and 6 bases at J, with 16 bases between. CDR1 is MDHEN and CDR2 is SYDVKM in the germline V gene. This CDR3 is 15 amino acids long. In nucleotides, the CDR3 is TGTGCCAGCAGTTGGGGTGGGGGGAGCGGTCAGCCCCAGCATTTT. This encodes CASSWGGGSGQPQHF.

The chain uses TRBV7-8 and TRBJ2-1, with no clear D. V lost 2 bases and J lost 5, with 4 bases in between. This CDR3 is 12 amino acids long. Germline CDR1 reads SGHVS; CDR2 reads FQNEAQ. CDR3 in amino acids: CASSLRDNEQFF. The CDR3 region has the DNA TGTGCCAGCAGCTTACGCGACAATGAGCAGTTCTTC.

The chain is built from TRBV5-1 and TRBJ1-1; tentatively, D is TRBD1 (6 bases). Germline V CDR1 and CDR2: SGHRS, YFSETQ. The CDR3 is 13 residues long. V was cut by 5 bases and J by 3 bases, with 11 bases left in between. As DNA, the CDR3 is TGCGCCAGCAGAAGGGGGGGGGACACTGAAGCTTTCTTT. Translated, it gives CASRRGGDTEAFF.

The chain is built from TRBV7-9 and TRBJ2-5; weak D call: TRBD1 (6 bases). The V end lost 8 bases, the J end lost 5 bases, and 15 bases lay between the germline ends. Germline lookup yields CDR1 SEHNR and CDR2 FQNEAQ (reference sequence). This CDR3 is 13 amino acids long. The CDR3 reads CASGYLGAETQYF. In DNA, the CDR3 is TGTGCCAGCGGCTACCTGGGGGCCGAGACCCAGTACTTC.

The chain couples TRBV12-3 or TRBV12-4 to TRBJ2-2; D ambiguous. V shed 3 bases and J shed 7 bases, with 6 bases lying between them. The CDR3 spans 12 residues. CDR3 region: CASSLNHGELFF. The CDR3 DNA reads as TGTGCCAGCAGTTTGAACCACGGGGAGCTGTTTTTT.

This clonotype was seen more than once but under ten times. This rearrangement joins TRBV6-1 to TRBJ2-7; possible D gene TRBD2, 6 bases. Germline loops: CDR1 MNHNS, CDR2 SASEGT. The CDR3 is 14 amino acids. Trimming removed 10 bases at V and 0 bases at J, with 16 bases between. The CDR3 is CATFVAASSYEQYF. In nucleotides, the CDR3 is TGTGCCACATTCGTAGCGGCAAGCTCCTACGAGCAGTACTTC.

This clonotype came up a few times. The rearrangement joins TRBV20-1 to TRBJ1-1; TRBD1 aligns across 9 bases. This CDR3 is 14 amino acids long. The V gene end was trimmed by 3 bases and the J gene end by 4 bases; junction bases not matched to a gene: 6. Germline V gene sequence: CDR1 DFQATT, CDR2 SNEGSKA (reference sequence). Written as DNA, the CDR3 is TGCAGTGCTAGTTTTTGGGACAGGGCCACTGAAGCTTTCTTT. This translates into CSASFWDRATEAFF.

This chain connects TRBV19 to TRBJ1-5; D may be TRBD1 (6 bases). Germline lookup yields CDR1 LNHDA and CDR2 SQIVND (reference sequence). This CDR3 is 15 amino acids long. Trimming pared 8 bases from V and 2 bases from J, leaving 16 bases between. The CDR3 loop is CASGRTGFGNQPQHF. The CDR3 DNA is TGTGCCAGTGGAAGAACAGGGTTTGGCAATCAGCCCCAGCATTTT.

This clonotype has only a few counts. The chain couples TRBV7-2 to TRBJ2-3; TRBD2 matches 8 bases. CDR3 length: 18 amino acids. The ends lost 1 base at V and 1 base at J; junction bases unmatched: 10. Germline lookup yields CDR1 SGHTA and CDR2 FQGNSA. The DNA for the CDR3 is TGTGCCAGCAGCTTAGGGCTAGCGGGCGGGGCTGGCACAGATACGCAGTATTTT. Translated, it gives CASSLGLAGGAGTDTQYF.

This chain uses TRBV2 with TRBJ2-4; the D gene is possibly TRBD1 (6 bases). In germline, CDR1 is SNHLY, CDR2 FYNNEI. V lost 4 bases, J lost 1 base, and 11 bases lay in between. The length of the CDR3 is 15 residues. CDR3 sequence: CASSGDMGAKNIQYF. Here the CDR3 DNA reads TGTGCCAGCAGTGGGGACATGGGGGCCAAAAACATTCAGTACTTC. The whole variable domain, remainder taken from reference TRBV2 and TRBJ2-4, is EPEVTQTPSHQVTQMGQEVILRCVPISNHLYFYWYRQILGQKVEFLVSFYNNEISEKSEIFDDQFSVERPDGSNFTLKIRSTKLEDSAMYFCASSGDMGAKNIQYFGAGTRLSVL.

This clonotype was counted between two and nine times. The V and J genes are TRBV11-2 and TRBJ2-2; D is ambiguous. Germline V CDR1 and CDR2: SGHAT, FQNNGV. Trimming cost V 5 bases and J 1 base, with 5 bases left between them. This CDR3 region has 13 residues. CDR3 nucleotide sequence: TGTGCCAGCAGCGAATGGAACACCGGGGAGCTGTTTTTT. Residues: CASSEWNTGELFF.

This clonotype was counted between two and nine times. The chain combines TRBV21-1 with TRBJ2-7; the listed D gene, TRBD1, was not tested against the DNA. TRBV21-1 is flagged as a pseudogene. The CDR3 covers 13 residues. This CDR3 reads CASSIGQNYEQYF. The DNA of the CDR3 is TGTGCCAGCAGCATAGGACAGAACTACGAGCAGTACTTC.

The V call is TRBV6-5, the J call TRBJ2-7; 11 positions match TRBD2. Germline CDR1 reads MNHEY; CDR2 reads SVGAGI. This CDR3 spans 16 amino acids. The V and J ends lost 5 bases and 9 bases, in that order; junction bases with no gene match: 15. In nucleotides, the CDR3 is TGTGCCAGCAGTACCCGACTAGCGGGACAGAGTTGGTCGCAGTACTTC. Translation gives CASSTRLAGQSWSQYF.

This chain uses TRBV5-1 with TRBJ1-6; 7 bases fit TRBD1. The trim removed 4 bases at V and 9 bases at J, leaving 10 bases unmatched. From germline, CDR1 is SGHRS and CDR2 YFSETQ. This CDR3 region has 15 residues. CDR3 DNA sequence: TGCGCCAGCAGCCCCAGAGAGGGGGCAGGTTCACCCCTCCACTTT. This gives the protein CASSPREGAGSPLHF.

This clonotype came up a few times. The rearrangement joins TRBV5-1 to TRBJ2-5; perhaps TRBD1 as D (6 bases). CDR3 length: 16 residues. CDR1 is SGHRS, CDR2 YFSETQ, per germline. Deletions cut 0 bases from V and 0 bases from J, with 12 bases between. The CDR3 nucleotides read TGCGCCAGCAGCTTGGGTAGGACAGCTTACCAAGAGACCCAGTACTTC. It yields the protein CASSLGRTAYQETQYF.

This clonotype was found a few times. The chain recombines TRBV5-1 with TRBJ2-3; 15 nucleotides match TRBD2. Trimming cost V 3 bases and J 4 bases; bases outside gene matches: 6. The CDR3 has 17 residues. Germline V gene data show CDR1 as SGHRS and CDR2 as YFSETQ. The CDR3, as DNA: TGCGCCAGCAGCTCCCAAGGACTAGCGGGGGGGGCAGATACGCAGTATTTT. This encodes CASSSQGLAGGADTQYF.

The rearrangement joins TRBV6-1 to TRBJ1-5, with a possible D match to TRBD1 (5 bases). Trimming cost V 8 bases and J 0 bases, with 17 bases left between them. Germline assignment: CDR1 MNHNS and CDR2 SASEGT. This CDR3 comprises 16 residues. The CDR3 spells CASEVHRLLSNQPQHF. CDR3 DNA: TGTGCCAGCGAAGTGCACAGGCTCCTTAGCAATCAGCCCCAGCATTTT.

This clonotype has only a few counts. V usage is TRBV11-2 and J usage is TRBJ2-3; D remains unclear. Trimming stripped 5 bases from V and 1 base from J, with 16 bases between. The CDR3 is made up of 16 amino acids. Germline-derived CDR1 and CDR2 are SGHAT and FQNNGV. CDR3 in amino acids: CASSPTTLLGTDTQYF. The CDR3 nucleotides read TGTGCCAGCAGCCCTACAACCCTCCTTGGCACAGATACGCAGTATTTT.

The V and J genes are TRBV19 and TRBJ2-5; 8 nucleotides match TRBD2. Trimming at V came to 4 bases and at J to 5 bases, leaving 15 bases not matched to a gene. Germline loops: CDR1 LNHDA, CDR2 SQIVND (reference sequence). The length of the CDR3 is 17 residues. CDR3 nucleotide sequence: TGTGCCAGTAGTACCTTTAGCGGGGCCCTCACGGTGGAGACCCAGTACTTC. Translated: CASSTFSGALTVETQYF. Supplemented by reference TRBV19 and TRBJ2-5, the full variable domain reads DGGITQSPKYLFRKEGQNVTLSCEQNLNHDAMYWYRQDPGQGLRLIYYSQIVNDFQKGDIAEGYSVSREKKESFPLTVTSAQKNPTAFYLCASSTFSGALTVETQYFGPGTRLLVL.

In DNA, the CDR3 is TGCGCCAGCAGCCCCCGGCCCCAGGGAAATGGGGATGAGCAGTTCTTC. Its protein is CASSPRPQGNGDEQFF. V is TRBV4-3 and J is TRBJ2-1; D is perhaps TRBD1 (5 bases). This CDR3 comprises 16 residues. Looked up from germline, CDR1 is LGHNA and CDR2 is YSLEER. The V end was cut by 4 bases, the J end by 8 bases, with 21 bases between.

This rearrangement joins TRBV4-1 to TRBJ1-1, with TRBD1 matching 10 bases. The V gene's germline CDR1 is MGHRA and CDR2 YSYEKL. CDR3 size: 19 residues. V lost 2 bases and J lost 7; bases outside the gene matches: 19. CDR3 nucleotide sequence: TGCGCCAGCAGCCAATTTGTTTGGACAGGGGGGACGAGTGGGATTGAAGCTTTCTTT. It yields the protein CASSQFVWTGGTSGIEAFF.

This clonotype turned up a few times. This sequence joins TRBV12-3 or TRBV12-4 and TRBJ1-1; D remains ambiguous. CDR3 size: 13 residues. V dropped 7 bases and J dropped 11 bases, with 20 bases sitting between them. Here the CDR3 DNA reads TGTGCCAGCACCGCCGCGTGGGGTAACGGGGCTTTCTTT. Amino acid sequence: CASTAAWGNGAFF.

The rearrangement uses TRBV14 and TRBJ2-6; no clear D. Germline V gene sequence: CDR1 SGHDN, CDR2 FVKESK. The CDR3 contains 15 residues. Between the trimmed V and J ends, which lost 4 bases and 0 bases, there was a span of 7 bases. The CDR3 here is CASSPQISGANVLTF. As DNA, the CDR3 is TGTGCCAGCAGCCCCCAGATCTCTGGGGCCAACGTCCTGACTTTC.

CDR3 sequence reads: CASSQSGTSGINTDTQYF. The CDR3 DNA is TGCGCCAGCAGCCAGTCCGGGACTAGCGGAATTAACACAGATACGCAGTATTTT. V is TRBV4-1 and J is TRBJ2-3, with 11 bases lining up with TRBD2. Germline CDR1 reads MGHRA; CDR2 reads YSYEKL. Germline trimming cut 3 bases from V and 2 bases from J; bases unmatched to any gene: 10. This CDR3 has 18 residues.